A selection of T cell receptor beta chains follows, all from one sample in a study of cytomegalovirus exposure and HLA in healthy donors. Using immunoSEQ multiplex PCR, the repertoire was profiled, and TCRdb retains in-frame clones only, with some absent. The table records nearly 200,000 clones, approximately 78% of them present only once. Material: PBMCs. These receptors were obtained from a woman between 50 and 59 years old in good health and CMV-seropositive. Each CDR3 is given with its conserved first and last residue. The D gene is left open where the match is weak. Clone size is shown for a subset of rows, as once, few, many or a class of expanded clone.

- TRBJ2-3 TRBD2 TRBV4-1 CASSHLSGRNTDTQYF TGCGCCAGCAGCCACCTTAGCGGGAGAAACACAGATACGCAGTATTTT
- TRBJ2-1 TRBD2 TRBV5-4 CASSLVLAGANEQFF TGTGCCAGCAGCTTGGTCCTAGCGGGAGCTAATGAGCAGTTCTTC
- TRBJ2-2 TRBD1 TRBV7-8 CASSSLPGQGSGGELFF TGTGCCAGCAGCTCGTTGCCGGGACAGGGGTCGGGCGGGGAGCTGTTTTTT
- TRBJ2-4 - TRBV6-6 CATAKEADSQYF TGTGCCACCGCGAAGGAAGCGGACAGTCAGTACTTC
- TRBJ1-2 - TRBV29-1 CSVDPWVGGPNYGYTF TGCAGCGTTGATCCTTGGGTAGGAGGACCTAACTATGGCTACACCTTC
- TRBJ2-3 TRBD2 TRBV28 CASSLWTSGRSPDTQYF TGTGCCAGCAGTTTATGGACTAGCGGGAGGAGCCCCGATACGCAGTATTTT
- TRBJ2-7 - TRBV6-5 CASSYSPEPYEQYF TGTGCCAGCAGTTACTCGCCAGAACCCTACGAGCAGTACTTC
- TRBJ1-2 - TRBV2 CASSVGSGGYGYTF TGTGCCAGCAGTGTGGGCAGCGGGGGCTACGGCTACACCTTC
once TRBJ2-7 TRBD2 TRBV7-2 CASSFWLAGGSLHEQYF TGTGCCAGCAGCTTTTGGCTAGCGGGAGGGTCCCTTCACGAGCAGTACTTC
once TRBJ1-4 TRBD1 TRBV7-9 CASSRPLGTGSEKLFF TGTGCCAGCAGCCGGCCCCTAGGGACAGGGTCGGAAAAACTGTTTTTT
few TRBJ2-7 - TRBV9 CASSVGGGNEQYF TGTGCCAGCAGCGTAGGAGGAGGGAACGAGCAGTACTTC
- TRBJ2-3 - TRBV18 CASSPLVTPTSTDTQYF TGTGCCAGCTCACCCTTGGTGACACCCACTTCGACAGATACGCAGTATTTT
- TRBJ1-4 TRBD1 TRBV28 CASRQTGGVEKLFF TGTGCCAGCAGACAGACAGGGGGAGTTGAAAAACTGTTTTTT
- TRBJ2-3 - TRBV19 CASRTESTDTQYF TGTGCCAGTAGGACAGAGTCCACAGATACGCAGTATTTT
- TRBJ2-1 - TRBV29-1 CSAPGGRGRFSNEQFF TGCAGCGCCCCCGGCGGCAGGGGGAGGTTTAGCAATGAGCAGTTCTTC
- TRBJ2-7 TRBD2 TRBV7-2 CASSSRLAGWPEQYF TGTGCCAGCAGCTCGCGACTAGCGGGATGGCCCGAGCAGTACTTC
once TRBJ2-5 TRBD1 TRBV14 CASSRGLEDRAQETQYF TGTGCCAGCAGCCGGGGGTTAGAAGACAGGGCCCAAGAGACCCAGTACTTC
- TRBJ2-2 - TRBV18 CASSPPSGPTPGELFF TGTGCCAGCTCACCACCCAGCGGCCCTACCCCCGGGGAGCTGTTTTTT
few TRBJ2-2 TRBD1 TRBV7-8 CASNFQAGQGHGELFF TGTGCCAGCAACTTTCAAGCGGGACAGGGGCATGGGGAGCTGTTTTTT
- TRBJ1-2 - TRBV20-1 CSALIQGCGTF TGCAGTGCCCTAATACAGGGCTGTGGCACCTTC
- TRBJ2-3 TRBD2 TRBV28 CASSSPGGGGSLTDTQYF TGTGCCAGCAGTTCCCCGGGGGGCGGGGGGAGTCTGACAGATACGCAGTATTTT
once TRBJ2-5 TRBD1 TRBV5-1 CASSFTLSGTVQETQYF TGCGCCAGCAGCTTTACGCTATCCGGGACAGTACAAGAGACCCAGTACTTC
- TRBJ1-3 - TRBV9 CASSVDSGQGGNTIYF TGTGCCAGCAGCGTAGACTCGGGCCAGGGAGGAAACACCATATATTTT
few TRBJ1-1 TRBD1 TRBV6-5 CASRQGGRAFF TGTGCCAGTCGACAGGGAGGTAGAGCTTTCTTT
- TRBJ1-4 - TRBV5-1 CASRTGSTNEKLFF TGCGCCAGCAGAACGGGGTCAACTAATGAAAAACTGTTTTTT
few TRBJ2-7 - TRBV29-1 CSVSGQMDEQYF TGCAGCGTCTCGGGACAAATGGACGAGCAGTACTTC
- TRBJ2-3 TRBD1 TRBV7-2 CASTEGQGEDTQYF TGTGCCAGCACGGAGGGACAGGGGGAAGATACGCAGTATTTT
- TRBJ2-7 - TRBV6-5 CASSLGTSAYEQYF TGTGCCAGCAGTTTAGGGACTTCAGCCTACGAGCAGTACTTC
- TRBJ2-7 - TRBV4-1 CASSQVRGSYEQYF TGCGCCAGCAGCCAAGTTAGGGGCTCCTACGAGCAGTACTTC
- TRBJ2-3 TRBD1 TRBV15 CATIGQGIGDTQYF TGTGCCACCATAGGACAGGGCATAGGAGATACGCAGTATTTT
- TRBJ2-7 - TRBV6-6 CASSYSQARAGYEQYF TGTGCCAGCAGTTACTCGCAAGCGCGGGCGGGTTACGAGCAGTACTTC
- TRBJ2-7 - TRBV6-5 CASSWTGTGYEQYF TGTGCCAGCAGTTGGACCGGGACTGGGTACGAGCAGTACTTC
- TRBJ2-7 - TRBV6-5 CASSARGYEQYF TGTGCCAGCAGTGCCCGAGGCTACGAGCAGTACTTC
- TRBJ2-3 - TRBV6-1 CASSEQGDTDTQYF TGTGCCAGCAGTGAACAGGGTGATACAGATACGCAGTATTTT
- TRBJ1-4 - TRBV4-3 CASSQETHEKLFF TGCGCCAGCAGCCAAGAAACACATGAAAAACTGTTTTTT
once TRBJ1-4 TRBD1 TRBV2 CASGRGLSTNEKLFF TGTGCCAGCGGCAGGGGGCTGTCGACTAATGAAAAACTGTTTTTT
- TRBJ1-5 - TRBV27 CASSWLQGTNQPQHF TGTGCCAGCAGTTGGTTACAGGGTACTAATCAGCCCCAGCATTTT
- TRBJ1-4 - TRBV28 CASSAGQRNEKLFF TGTGCCAGCAGTGCAGGACAGCGGAATGAAAAACTGTTTTTT
- TRBJ2-7 - TRBV28 CASSLPLFSYEQYF TGTGCCAGCAGTTTACCTCTTTTCTCCTACGAGCAGTACTTC
- TRBJ1-2 - TRBV11-2 CASSSITGPTNYGYTF TGTGCCAGCAGCTCCATCACAGGGCCGACTAACTATGGCTACACCTTC
- TRBJ2-2 - TRBV19 CASSIGRRARVTGELFF TGTGCCAGTAGTATAGGGCGGAGGGCGCGAGTCACCGGGGAGCTGTTTTTT
few TRBJ1-5 - TRBV27 CASSLNSQLAQHF TGTGCCAGCAGTTTAAACAGCCAGTTGGCCCAGCATTTT
- TRBJ2-1 TRBD2 TRBV7-2 CASSLGPSGGEQFF TGTGCCAGCAGCTTAGGCCCTAGCGGGGGGGAGCAGTTCTTC
- TRBJ2-7 TRBD2 TRBV27 CASSSSGGRYSYEQYF TGTGCCAGCAGTTCTAGCGGGGGCCGTTACTCCTACGAGCAGTACTTC
- TRBJ2-3 - TRBV6-5 CASSQSQGYADTQYF TGTGCCAGCAGTCAAAGCCAGGGGTACGCAGATACGCAGTATTTT
once TRBJ2-3 - TRBV5-1 CASSLDSGAPTDTQYF TGCGCCAGCAGCTTGGACAGTGGGGCTCCCACAGATACGCAGTATTTT
- TRBJ2-6 TRBD1 TRBV28 CATPRDRTSGANVLTF TGTGCCACGCCCCGGGACAGGACTTCTGGGGCCAACGTCCTGACTTTC
- TRBJ1-2 TRBD1 TRBV28 CASNSGTGGIYGYTF TGTGCCAGCAACTCCGGGACAGGGGGCATCTATGGCTACACCTTC
- TRBJ1-2 - TRBV28 CASSSRGLQTVF TGTGCCAGCAGTTCCAGGGGTTTGCAAACCGTCTTC
- TRBJ2-3 - TRBV7-9 CSSSSLDRPITSTDTQYF TGTTCCAGCAGCTCACTGGACAGACCAATAACTAGCACAGATACGCAGTATTTT
- TRBJ2-5 TRBD1 TRBV18 CASSPSTGGLQETQYF TGTGCCAGCTCACCAAGCACAGGGGGCCTCCAAGAGACCCAGTACTTC
once TRBJ2-1 - TRBV27 CASSLSPTPINEQFF TGTGCCAGCAGTTTATCCCCGACTCCGATAAATGAGCAGTTCTTC
- TRBJ2-3 TRBD2 TRBV6-6 CASSYTSGDTDTQYF TGTGCCAGCAGTTACACTAGCGGGGACACAGATACGCAGTATTTT
once TRBJ2-5 TRBD2 TRBV27 CASSSRARTSGLETQYF TGTGCCAGCAGTTCCCGAGCTCGGACTAGCGGGTTAGAGACCCAGTACTTC